Listed here are 14 T cell receptor beta chains from one sample, sequenced in a study of tissue T cells after allogeneic stem cell transplantation. The method was immunoSEQ multiplex PCR; TCRdb's version includes in-frame clones alone and lacks a portion of them. The sample contains thousands of clones, around 40% of which appear only once. Time point denoted: mouse harvest day 14 after allogeneic transplant. Tail vein injection delivered 10^7 T-cell-depleted bone marrow cells and 10^6 splenic CD5+ T cells. Material for sequencing was skin. The origin of the receptors is a female BALB/c mouse given C57BL/6 T cells with graft-versus-host disease after an allogeneic hematopoietic cell transplant.

About this clone: The genes and germline here are from mouse. CDR3 region: CASSLATGGYEQYF. The covered CDR3 bases are TGTGCCAGCAGCTTAGCGACTGGGGGCTATGAACAGTAC. V and J are TRBV3 and TRBJ2-7, with 9 bases matching TRBD2. The read ends 1 residue early relative to the CDR3; the germline J gene fills the gap. CDR1 SNHLY and CDR2 FYNGKV come from the germline V gene (reference sequence). The CDR3 length is 14 residues. V shed 0 bases, J shed 3 bases, and the junction held 0 bases outside the gene matches. The complete variable domain, with remaining parts taken from reference TRBV3 and TRBJ2-7, reads GPKVLQIPSHQIIDMGQMVTLNCDPVSNHLYFYWYKQILGQQMEFLVNFYNGKVMEKSKLFKDQFSVERPDGSYFTLKIQPTALEDSAVYFCASSLATGGYEQYFGPGTRLTVL.

This clone was recorded a few times. Genes and germline come from the mouse. Sequencing ends 1 residue short of the CDR3 end; the germline J gene provides the rest. The J gene is TRBJ2-3, the V gene TRBV23; the table's D gene call, TRBD2, was not cross checked with the DNA. This CDR3 is built from 16 residues. Germline assignment: CDR1 KGHTA and CDR2 FQNQQP. Incomplete CDR3 DNA: TGCTCCAGCAGTCCCACTGGGGGGTGGAGTGCAGAAACGCTGTAT. Its translation is CSSSPTGGWSAETLY. The whole CDR3 reads CSSSPTGGWSAETLYF.

With regard to this clone: Gene names are mouse gene names. With the read ending 1 residue before the CDR3 end, the germline J gene is used to fill in that end. The chain couples TRBV31 to TRBJ2-4; TRBD1 aligns across 8 bases. Trimming at V came to 0 bases and at J to 3 bases, leaving 5 bases not matched to a gene. The CDR3 covers 15 residues. The germline V gene has CDR1 GKSSPN and CDR2 SITVG. The CDR3 DNA, read in part, is TGTGCCTGGAGTCTAGGACAGGGAGGGCAAAACACCTTGTAC. It encodes CAWSLGQGGQNTLY. Given in full, the CDR3 is CAWSLGQGGQNTLYF.

On this clone: Gene and germline names: mouse. From the germline J gene comes the end of the CDR3, since the read stops 1 residue before it. The chain uses TRBV13-3 and TRBJ1-4; D ambiguous. Between the trimmed V and J ends, which lost 7 bases and 0 bases, there was a span of 4 bases. Germline values: CDR1 NNHDY, CDR2 SYVADS. This CDR3 contains 12 residues. The covered CDR3 bases are TGTGCCAGCCCCATTTCCAACGAAAGATTATTT. It encodes CASPISNERLF. The full CDR3 protein is CASPISNERLFF. Supplemented by reference TRBV13-3 and TRBJ1-4, the full variable domain reads EAAVTQSPRSKVAVTGGKVTLSCHQTNNHDYMYWYRQDTGHGLRLIHYSYVADSTEKGDIPDGYKASRPSQENFSLILELASLSQTAVYFCASPISNERLFFGHGTKLSVL.

Note on this clone: Gene labels here are mouse ones. The DNA ends 1 residue before the CDR3 does, and the rest of the CDR3 is filled in from the germline J gene. The V gene is TRBV26, the J gene TRBJ2-4, with D hard to call. V shed 2 bases and J shed 1 base, with 4 bases lying between them. Germline CDR1 KGHPV, CDR2 FQNQEV (reference sequence). There are 13 residues in the CDR3. The part of the CDR3 DNA that was read is TGTGCCAGCAGTCTGCAGGGTCAAAACACCTTGTAC. The encoded protein is CASSLQGQNTLY. The entire CDR3 protein is CASSLQGQNTLYF. Full variable domain (remainder filled in from reference TRBV26 and TRBJ2-4): NSKVIQTPRYLVKGQGQKAKMRCIPEKGHPVVFWYQQNKNNEFKFLINFQNQEVLQQIDMTEKRFSAECPSNSPCSLEIQSSEAGDSALYLCASSLQGQNTLYFGAGTRLSVL.

This clone came up a few times. Genes and germline are mouse. The read ends 1 residue before the CDR3 terminus; that terminus is restored from the germline J gene. The V call is TRBV12-2, the J call TRBJ2-3; D could derive from TRBD1 or TRBD2 (6 bases each). CDR3 length: 15 amino acids. Germline CDR1 is SGHLS and CDR2 is HYDKME. The germline V and J ends were trimmed by 3 bases and 0 bases, with 12 bases remaining between them. CDR3 DNA (partial): TGTGCCAGCTCTTTGCAGGGGACTAGTGCAGAAACGCTGTAT. Its protein product is CASSLQGTSAETLY. The full-length CDR3 reads as CASSLQGTSAETLYF.

To note about this clone: Gene names refer to mouse genes. The DNA ends 1 residue before the CDR3 does, and the rest of the CDR3 is filled in from the germline J gene. The chain joins TRBV29 to TRBJ1-2, with D possibly TRBD1 on 5 matching bases. V was shortened by 4 bases and J by 3 bases, with 9 bases between the two germline ends. This CDR3 is 13 amino acids long. From germline, CDR1 is MSHET and CDR2 SYDVDS. CDR3 amino acids: CASSWGEDSDYTF. The part of the CDR3 DNA that was read is TGTGCTAGCAGTTGGGGGGAGGACTCCGACTACACC. Together with reference TRBV29 and TRBJ1-2, the CDR3 gives the full variable domain: DMKVTQMPRYLIKRMGENVLLECGQDMSHETMYWYRQDPGLGLQLIYISYDVDSNSEGDIPKGYRVSRKKREHFSLILDSAKTNQTSVYFCASSWGEDSDYTFGSGTRLLVI.

Points on this clone: The genes are named according to mouse. The CDR3 end falls 1 residue outside the read, so it is completed with the germline J gene. This rearrangement joins TRBV26 to TRBJ2-2, with 13 positions matching TRBD2. From germline, CDR1 is KGHPV and CDR2 FQNQEV (reference sequence). With 8 bases clipped from V and 4 bases from J, the junction kept 4 bases outside the gene matches. This CDR3 is built from 15 residues. The sequenced part of the CDR3 DNA is TGTGCCAGCTCCCGGGACTGGGGGGGCACCGGGCAGCTCTAC. Translating it yields CASSRDWGGTGQLY. The full CDR3 reads CASSRDWGGTGQLYF. The variable domain in full, with the rest retrieved from reference TRBV26 and TRBJ2-2, is NSKVIQTPRYLVKGQGQKAKMRCIPEKGHPVVFWYQQNKNNEFKFLINFQNQEVLQQIDMTEKRFSAECPSNSPCSLEIQSSEAGDSALYLCASSRDWGGTGQLYFGEGSKLTVL.

On this clone itself: The gene names here belong to mouse. The CDR3 goes on 1 residue after the read ends, and that part is filled in from the germline J gene. The chain joins TRBV5 to TRBJ2-5; possible D gene TRBD1, 6 bases. Between the trimmed V and J ends, which lost 2 bases and 0 bases, there was a span of 6 bases. This CDR3 is 14 amino acids long. CDR1 and CDR2 from the germline V gene are LGHNA and YNLKQL (reference sequence). CDR3 bases read: TGTGCCAGCAGCCAACAGGGGAACCAAGACACCCAGTAC. Translation: CASSQQGNQDTQY. The whole CDR3 reads CASSQQGNQDTQYF.

Turning to this clone: The gene names here belong to mouse. The read halts 1 residue ahead of the CDR3 end, with the missing end drawn from the germline J gene. J is TRBJ1-2 and V is TRBV19; D perhaps matches TRBD1 (5 bases). Trimming took off 5 bases at V and 2 bases at J, with 10 bases between the two ends. Germline values: CDR1 FNHDT, CDR2 SITEND (reference sequence). This CDR3 is 13 amino acids long. The CDR3 region is CASSPGWNSDYTF. The covered CDR3 bases are TGTGCCAGCAGCCCAGGGTGGAACTCCGACTACACC. Combining the CDR3 with reference TRBV19 and TRBJ1-2 gives the whole variable domain GGIITQTPKFLIGQEGQKLTLKCQQNFNHDTMYWYRQDSGKGLRLIYYSITENDLQKGDLSEGYDASREKKSSFSLTVTSAQKNEMAVFLCASSPGWNSDYTFGSGTRLLVI.

On this clone: Germline and genes: mouse. The read falls 1 residue short of the CDR3 end, and the missing part is taken from the germline J gene. The chain joins TRBV26 to TRBJ2-7, with D perhaps TRBD2 (5 bases). CDR3 size: 12 residues. Looked up from germline, CDR1 is KGHPV and CDR2 is FQNQEV (reference sequence). Trimming shortened V by 2 bases and J by 4 bases, and 6 bases separated the two germline ends. The part of the CDR3 DNA that was read is TGTGCCAGCAGTCTGATGGGGTATGAACAGTAC. It is translated as CASSLMGYEQY. From start to end, the CDR3 is CASSLMGYEQYF.

As to this clone: Any gene name here is a mouse gene name. The read comes to an end 1 residue before the CDR3 does, leaving the germline J gene to fill in the end. V usage is TRBV3 and J usage is TRBJ2-7, with 9 bases identical to TRBD2. Looked up from germline, CDR1 is SNHLY and CDR2 is FYNGKV (reference sequence). After removal of 5 bases from V and 6 bases from J, the junction contained 11 bases not matched to a gene. The CDR3 length is 15 residues. This CDR3 reads CASSPTGAWGGEQYF. Incomplete CDR3 DNA: TGTGCCAGCAGCCCCACAGGGGCCTGGGGGGGTGAACAGTAC.

By sample share, this clone is medium-sized (0.01 to 0.1%). The genes and germline here are from mouse. The CDR3 is cut off 1 residue early in the read; its end comes from the germline J gene. The chain links TRBV26 to TRBJ2-2, with D perhaps matching TRBD2 (7 bases). The germline V and J ends were trimmed by 7 bases and 3 bases, with 12 bases remaining between them. This CDR3 is built from 14 residues. Germline V gene data show CDR1 as KGHPV and CDR2 as FQNQEV (reference sequence). The covered CDR3 bases are TGTGCCAGCACTCGGGGGGCGGACACCGGGCAGCTCTAC. Amino acids: CASTRGADTGQLY. The CDR3 reads in full as CASTRGADTGQLYF.

Notes on this clone: Mouse gene names apply. The CDR3 goes on 1 residue after the read ends, and that part is filled in from the germline J gene. This rearrangement joins TRBV13-1 to TRBJ1-1, with TRBD1 matching 7 bases. Germline values: CDR1 NSHNY, CDR2 SYGAGN. V dropped 0 bases and J dropped 11; count of bases not matched to a gene: 7. This CDR3 is 13 amino acids long. The DNA read from the CDR3 is TGTGCCAGCAGTGATGTTTCAGGGGGGCAGGTCTTC. It is translated as CASSDVSGGQVF. The full CDR3 is CASSDVSGGQVFF.